The clone carrying this T cell receptor (beta chain) was seen many times. TCRdb re-called the RT-PCR reads through MiXCR, storing one row per CDR3 protein. The sample shows 290,000 or so distinct CDR3 sequences, roughly 20% of them seen only once. This record belongs to a study of response to subunit inactivated influenza vaccine. The CDR3 consists of 13 residues. The germline V gene has CDR1 MDHEN and CDR2 SYDVKM. Trimming cost V 5 bases and J 7 bases, with 12 bases left between them. The rearrangement joins TRBV28 to TRBJ2-1; perhaps TRBD1 as D (6 bases). This TCR was recovered from a man in his fifties or sixties who received an inactivated influenza vaccine. The sequenced sample was PBMCs from blood, obtained 21 months after vaccination. CDR3 coding DNA: TGTGCCAGCAGTCGGGACACGGGGAATGAGCAGTTCTTC. Translating gives CASSRDTGNEQFF.